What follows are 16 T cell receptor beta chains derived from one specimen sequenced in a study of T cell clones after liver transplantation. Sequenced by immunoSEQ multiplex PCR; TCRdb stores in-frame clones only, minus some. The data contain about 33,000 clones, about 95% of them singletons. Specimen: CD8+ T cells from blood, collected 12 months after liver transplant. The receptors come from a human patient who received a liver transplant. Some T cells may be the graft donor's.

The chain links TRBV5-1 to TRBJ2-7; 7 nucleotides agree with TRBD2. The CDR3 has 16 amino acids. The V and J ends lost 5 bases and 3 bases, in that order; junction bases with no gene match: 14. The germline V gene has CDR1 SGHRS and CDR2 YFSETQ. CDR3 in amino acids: CASSPLLGEGRYEQYF. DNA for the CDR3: TGCGCCAGCAGTCCCCTCTTGGGGGAGGGTCGCTACGAGCAGTACTTC.

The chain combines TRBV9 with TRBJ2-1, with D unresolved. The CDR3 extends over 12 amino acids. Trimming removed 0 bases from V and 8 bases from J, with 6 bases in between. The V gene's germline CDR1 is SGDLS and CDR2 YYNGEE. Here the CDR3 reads CASSVALDEQFF. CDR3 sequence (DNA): TGTGCCAGCAGCGTAGCGCTCGATGAGCAGTTCTTC.

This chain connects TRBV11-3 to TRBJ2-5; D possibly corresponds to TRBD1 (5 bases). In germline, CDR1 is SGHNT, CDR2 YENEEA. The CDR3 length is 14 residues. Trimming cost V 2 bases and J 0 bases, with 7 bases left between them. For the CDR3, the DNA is TGTGCCAGCAGCTTATCACAGGACCAAGAGACCCAGTACTTC. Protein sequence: CASSLSQDQETQYF. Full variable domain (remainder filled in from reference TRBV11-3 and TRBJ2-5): EAGVVQSPRYKIIEKKQPVAFWCNPISGHNTLYWYLQNLGQGPELLIRYENEEAVDDSQLPKDRFSAERLKGVDSTLKIQPAELGDSAVYLCASSLSQDQETQYFGPGTRLLVL.

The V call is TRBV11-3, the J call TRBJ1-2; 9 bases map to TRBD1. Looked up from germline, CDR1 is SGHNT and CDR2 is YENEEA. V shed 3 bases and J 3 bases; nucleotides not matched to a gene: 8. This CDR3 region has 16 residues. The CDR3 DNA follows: TGTGCCAGCAGCTTTACCGGGACAGGGACCTACTATGGCTACACCTTC. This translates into CASSFTGTGTYYGYTF.

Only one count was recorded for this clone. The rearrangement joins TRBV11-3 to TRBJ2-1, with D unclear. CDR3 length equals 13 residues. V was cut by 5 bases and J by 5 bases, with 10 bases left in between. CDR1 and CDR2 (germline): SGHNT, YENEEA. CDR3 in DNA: TGTGCCAGCAGCCCTAATGGGAACAATGAGCAGTTCTTC. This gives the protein CASSPNGNNEQFF.

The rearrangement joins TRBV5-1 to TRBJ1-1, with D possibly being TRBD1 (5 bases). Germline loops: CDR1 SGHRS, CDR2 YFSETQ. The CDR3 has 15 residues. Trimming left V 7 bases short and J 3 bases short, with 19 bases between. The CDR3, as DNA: TGCGCCAGCCTAGGGCCGGGGGATATGGACACTGAAGCTTTCTTT. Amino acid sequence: CASLGPGDMDTEAFF.

The CDR3 bases are TGTGCCAGCAGTTCTGGGGAGTTGTTGCATCAGCCCCAGCATTTT. Translating gives CASSSGELLHQPQHF. The chain recombines TRBV28 with TRBJ1-5, with unresolved D. CDR1 is MDHEN, CDR2 SYDVKM, per germline. With 4 bases removed from V and 5 bases from J, the gap between germline ends came to 15 bases. This CDR3 has 15 residues.

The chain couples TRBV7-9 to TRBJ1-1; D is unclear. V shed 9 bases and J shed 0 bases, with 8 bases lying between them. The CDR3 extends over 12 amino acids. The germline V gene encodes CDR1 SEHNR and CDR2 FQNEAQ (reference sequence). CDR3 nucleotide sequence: TGTGCCAGTTGCACAGTGAACACTGAAGCTTTCTTT. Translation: CASCTVNTEAFF.

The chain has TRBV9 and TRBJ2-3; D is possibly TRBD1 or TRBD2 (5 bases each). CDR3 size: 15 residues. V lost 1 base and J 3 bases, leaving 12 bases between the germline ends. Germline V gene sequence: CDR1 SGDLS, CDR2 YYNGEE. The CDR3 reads CASSVFSGTTDTQYF. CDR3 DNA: TGTGCCAGCAGCGTATTCTCAGGGACGACAGATACGCAGTATTTT.

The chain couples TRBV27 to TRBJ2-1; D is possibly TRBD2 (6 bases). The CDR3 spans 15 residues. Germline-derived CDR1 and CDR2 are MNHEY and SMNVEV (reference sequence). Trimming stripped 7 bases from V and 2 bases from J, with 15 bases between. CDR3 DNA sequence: TGTGCCAGCACCGAATCTAGCGCGACCTACAATGAGCAGTTCTTC. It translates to CASTESSATYNEQFF.

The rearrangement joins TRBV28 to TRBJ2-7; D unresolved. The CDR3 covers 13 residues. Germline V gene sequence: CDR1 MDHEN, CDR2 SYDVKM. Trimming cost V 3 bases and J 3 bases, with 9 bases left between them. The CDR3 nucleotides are TGTGCCAGCAGTTTGAACACAGACTACGAGCAGTACTTC. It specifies CASSLNTDYEQYF. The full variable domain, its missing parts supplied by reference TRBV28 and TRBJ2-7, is DVKVTQSSRYLVKRTGEKVFLECVQDMDHENMFWYRQDPGLGLRLIYFSYDVKMKEKGDIPEGYSVSREKKERFSLILESASTNQTSMYLCASSLNTDYEQYFGPGTRLTVT.

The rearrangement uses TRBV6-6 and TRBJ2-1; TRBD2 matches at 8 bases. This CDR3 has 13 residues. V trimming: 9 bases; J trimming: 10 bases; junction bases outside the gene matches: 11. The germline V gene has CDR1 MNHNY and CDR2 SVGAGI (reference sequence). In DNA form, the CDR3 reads TGTGCCAGTGTCGCATCGGGAGGGGCGGAGCAGTTCTTC. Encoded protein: CASVASGGAEQFF.

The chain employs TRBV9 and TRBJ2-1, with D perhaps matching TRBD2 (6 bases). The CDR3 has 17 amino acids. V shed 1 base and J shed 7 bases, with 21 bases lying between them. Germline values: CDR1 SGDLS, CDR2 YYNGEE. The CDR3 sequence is CASSVNPTDSGRNEQFF. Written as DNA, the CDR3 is TGTGCCAGCAGCGTAAACCCGACGGACTCTGGGAGGAATGAGCAGTTCTTC. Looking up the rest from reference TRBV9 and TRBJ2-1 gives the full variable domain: DSGVTQTPKHLITATGQRVTLRCSPRSGDLSVYWYQQSLDQGLQFLIQYYNGEERAKGNILERFSAQQFPDLHSELNLSSLELGDSALYFCASSVNPTDSGRNEQFFGPGTRLTVL.

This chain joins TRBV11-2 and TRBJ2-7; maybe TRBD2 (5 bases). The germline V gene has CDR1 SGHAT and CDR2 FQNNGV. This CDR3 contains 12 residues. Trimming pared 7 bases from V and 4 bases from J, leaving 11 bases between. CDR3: CASTRSGYEQYF. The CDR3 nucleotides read TGTGCCAGCACCCGGTCGGGGTACGAGCAGTACTTC.

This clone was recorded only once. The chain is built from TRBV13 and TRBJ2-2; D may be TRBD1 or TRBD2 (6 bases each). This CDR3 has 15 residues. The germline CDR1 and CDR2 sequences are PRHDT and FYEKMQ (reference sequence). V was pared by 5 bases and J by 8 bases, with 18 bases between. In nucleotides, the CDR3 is TGTGCCAGCAGCCAAGGGGGAGGATTTACTGGGGAGCTGTTTTTT. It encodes CASSQGGGFTGELFF.

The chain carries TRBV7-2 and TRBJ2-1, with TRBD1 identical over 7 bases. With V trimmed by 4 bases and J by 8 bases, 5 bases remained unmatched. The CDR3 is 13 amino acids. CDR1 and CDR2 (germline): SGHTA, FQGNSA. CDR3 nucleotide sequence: TGTGCCAGCAGCTCACACAGGGGACATGAGCAGTTCTTC. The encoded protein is CASSSHRGHEQFF.